The 17 T cell receptor beta chains in this list originate from one sample, sequenced in a study of spatial heterogeneity in lung cancer. Each CDR3 protein is one row after TCRdb ran MiXCR on the 5' RACE reads. The data contain roughly 17,000 distinct CDR3 sequences, more than 5% of them singletons. The time point was: sample taken at primary tumor resection. These receptors' antigens are unknown. Study-level results: In tumors, expanded intratumoral alpha and beta TCR counts tracked mutation counts.

The input for sequencing was lung tumor tissue, taken at surgery. Source of these receptors: a male donor with early-stage non-small cell lung cancer.

The sample holds many counts of this clonotype. Being off target in a library aimed at alpha chains, this beta chain has a size of little meaning. This chain links TRBV2 with TRBJ1-5; TRBD1 is a possible D gene (6 bases). V lost 6 bases and J 0 bases, leaving 12 bases between the germline ends. The CDR3 covers 15 residues. Germline CDR1 reads SNHLY; CDR2 reads FYNNEI. The CDR3 DNA follows: TGTGCCAGCAGGGGTACAGGGCCTAGCAATCAGCCCCAGCATTTT. Translation gives CASRGTGPSNQPQHF.

This clonotype is deemed medium-sized. Within a library made for alpha chains, this beta chain is off target, and its count is uninformative. The CDR3 reads CASSPAGGYNEQFF. The CDR3 nucleotides read TGCGCCAGCAGCCCAGCGGGGGGGTACAATGAGCAGTTCTTC. The chain has TRBV4-1 and TRBJ2-1; the match to TRBD2 covers 10 bases. The CDR3 is 14 residues long. V shed 4 bases and J 4 bases; nucleotides not matched to a gene: 1. Germline V gives CDR1 MGHRA, CDR2 YSYEKL.

This clonotype was seen at least ten times. Being off target in a library aimed at alpha chains, this beta chain has a size of little meaning. CDR3 protein: CASVTGRRAFF. Written as DNA, the CDR3 is TGCGCCAGCGTCACAGGGCGGAGAGCTTTCTTT. The genes are TRBV10-2 and TRBJ1-1, with D possibly being TRBD1 (6 bases). Trimming removed 8 bases from V and 10 bases from J, with 14 bases in between. CDR1 is WSHSY, CDR2 SAAADI, per germline. The CDR3 contains 11 residues.

This clonotype was seen once. One base away lies a much larger clone, so this may be a sequencing read error. With the library built for alpha chains, this beta chain is off target and its frequency is not meaningful. The chain couples TRBV6-6 to TRBJ2-7, with D perhaps TRBD1 (7 bases). With 6 bases removed from V and 3 bases from J, the gap between germline ends came to 15 bases. Germline CDR1 MNHNY, CDR2 SVGAGI (reference sequence). The CDR3 totals 14 residues. DNA for the CDR3: TGTGCCAGCAGGAGGAGGGACAGCCACTACGAGCAGTACTTC. It is translated as CASRRRDSHYEQYF.

This clonotype was counted at least ten times. Being off target in a library aimed at alpha chains, this beta chain has a size of little meaning. The chain recombines TRBV5-1 with TRBJ2-7; TRBD2 matches at 11 bases. Trimming at V came to 0 bases and at J to 6 bases, leaving 5 bases not matched to a gene. The CDR3 length is 15 residues. Looked up from germline, CDR1 is SGHRS and CDR2 is YFSETQ. CDR3 sequence (DNA): TGCGCCAGCAGCTTGGAACCCACTAGCGGGAGCGAGCAGTACTTC. It yields the protein CASSLEPTSGSEQYF.

This clonotype was seen repeatedly, ten times or more. The size of this beta chain means little, since it is a stray read in a library made for alpha chains. This sequence joins TRBV27 and TRBJ1-5; D uncertain. Germline-derived CDR1 and CDR2 are MNHEY and SMNVEV (reference sequence). V was clipped by 6 bases and J by 3 bases, with 15 bases between them. This CDR3 has 15 residues. Here the CDR3 reads CASRLEGRYNQPQHF. The CDR3 DNA is TGTGCCAGCAGGCTAGAAGGTAGATACAATCAGCCCCAGCATTTT.

Ten or more counts support this clonotype. This beta chain lies outside the target of a library built for alpha chains; its clone size means little. The genes are TRBV7-2 and TRBJ2-3; D is unclear. CDR3 length equals 12 residues. Trimming pared 5 bases from V and 2 bases from J, leaving 5 bases between. CDR1 SGHTA and CDR2 FQGNSA come from the germline V gene. CDR3 bases: TGTGCCAGCAGCCAGTACACAGATACGCAGTATTTT. Amino acid sequence: CASSQYTDTQYF.

In its sample, this clonotype was seen many times. Because this beta chain is a stray read in a library intended to capture alpha chains, its abundance should not be given much weight. The V call is TRBV29-1, the J call TRBJ1-6; 7 bases agree with TRBD1. This CDR3 is 13 amino acids long. V was pared by 5 bases and J by 10 bases, with 8 bases of the junction left unmatched. Germline lookup yields CDR1 SQVTM and CDR2 ANQGSEA. The CDR3 loop reads CSVRQGAGSPLHF. CDR3 nucleotide sequence: TGCAGCGTTAGACAGGGAGCGGGATCACCCCTCCACTTT.

This clonotype was observed at least ten times. A library prepared for alpha chains yielded this beta chain as an off-target read; its size is of little meaning. The chain has TRBV28 and TRBJ1-6, with TRBD1 matching over 8 bases. Germline V gene data show CDR1 as MDHEN and CDR2 as SYDVKM. This CDR3 spans 15 amino acids. Unmatched junction bases numbered 6, after V lost 1 base and J lost 10 bases. The chain's CDR3 is CASSLLDRDGSPLHF. In nucleotides, the CDR3 is TGTGCCAGCAGTTTATTGGACAGGGACGGATCACCCCTCCACTTT.

This clonotype was observed at least ten times. In a library made to pick up alpha chains, this beta chain is a stray read with a size that means little. The V and J genes are TRBV4-1 and TRBJ2-1; D is uncertain. Germline assignment: CDR1 MGHRA and CDR2 YSYEKL. The CDR3 runs 15 residues. Trimming removed 1 base from V and 1 base from J, with 8 bases in between. The CDR3 is CASSQGLDSYNEQFF. As DNA, the CDR3 is TGCGCCAGCAGCCAAGGCTTAGATTCCTACAATGAGCAGTTCTTC.

There are a few counts of this clonotype. This beta chain lies outside the target of a library built for alpha chains; its clone size means little. The chain combines TRBV7-2 with TRBJ2-7, with 11 bases fitting TRBD2. The germline V gene encodes CDR1 SGHTA and CDR2 FQGNSA. J was trimmed by 0 bases and V by 6 bases; bases with no gene match: 4. The CDR3 is 15 residues long. This CDR3 is CASRRLAGSSYEQYF. The CDR3 DNA follows: TGTGCCAGCAGAAGACTAGCGGGGAGCTCCTACGAGCAGTACTTC. The whole variable domain, filled in from reference TRBV7-2 and TRBJ2-7, reads GAGVSQSPSNKVTEKGKDVELRCDPISGHTALYWYRQSLGQGLEFLIYFQGNSAPDKSGLPSDRFSAERTGGSVSTLTIQRTQQEDSAVYLCASRRLAGSSYEQYFGPGTRLTVT.

This clonotype was counted many times. The size of this beta chain means little, since it is a stray read in a library made for alpha chains. The V call is TRBV29-1, the J call TRBJ2-7; 15 bases match TRBD2. The V gene end was trimmed by 3 bases and the J gene end by 7 bases; junction bases not matched to a gene: 10. This CDR3 contains 16 residues. CDR1 and CDR2 (germline): SQVTM, ANQGSEA. The CDR3: CSVESLGTSGRWEQYF. In DNA, the CDR3 is TGCAGCGTTGAGTCGCTCGGGACTAGCGGGAGGTGGGAGCAGTACTTC.

This clonotype was seen at least ten times. This beta chain represents an off-target read in a library built for alpha chains; its size is of limited meaning. This rearrangement joins TRBV7-2 to TRBJ2-5; possibly TRBD2 for D (7 bases). With 0 bases removed from V and 5 bases from J, the gap between germline ends came to 10 bases. The germline gives CDR1 SGHTA, CDR2 FQGNSA. CDR3 length equals 14 residues. This chain's CDR3 is CASSLAGGHETQYF. The CDR3, as DNA: TGTGCCAGCAGCTTAGCGGGGGGGCACGAGACCCAGTACTTC.

By proportion, this clonotype is large (0.1 to 1%). This beta chain lies outside the target of a library built for alpha chains; its clone size means little. The chain carries TRBV6-2 or TRBV6-3 and TRBJ2-5, with 7 bases identical to TRBD2. Per the germline V gene, CDR1 is MNHEY and CDR2 is SVGEGT. V lost 4 bases to trimming and J lost 1 base; unmatched junction nucleotides: 9. This CDR3 spans 16 amino acids. CDR3 residues: CASSSLSTSRQETQYF. In nucleotides, the CDR3 is TGTGCCAGCAGTTCCCTCTCGACTAGCCGCCAAGAGACCCAGTACTTC.

This clonotype was recorded at least ten times. As an off-target read in a library built for alpha chains, this beta chain has a frequency of little significance. The genes are TRBV5-1 and TRBJ2-7; 10 bases align to TRBD1. V gave up 4 bases and J gave up 6 bases; unmatched junction bases: 7. The CDR3 spans 14 residues. The germline V gene encodes CDR1 SGHRS and CDR2 YFSETQ. The CDR3 spells CASSPRTGGSEQYF. The CDR3 DNA sequence: TGCGCCAGCAGCCCACGGACAGGGGGATCCGAGCAGTACTTC. The whole variable domain, filled in from reference TRBV5-1 and TRBJ2-7, reads KAGVTQTPRYLIKTRGQQVTLSCSPISGHRSVSWYQQTPGQGLQFLFEYFSETQRNKGNFPGRFSGRQFSNSRSEMNVSTLELGDSALYLCASSPRTGGSEQYFGPGTRLTVT.

The sample holds many counts of this clonotype. This beta chain is a stray read from a library made for alpha chains; its abundance is not meaningful. The chain couples TRBV5-1 to TRBJ2-7, with no clear D. The germline gives CDR1 SGHRS, CDR2 YFSETQ. The CDR3 extends over 14 amino acids. V lost 3 bases and J lost 0, with 10 bases in between. CDR3 sequence: CASSSDGYSYEQYF. DNA of the CDR3: TGCGCCAGCAGCTCTGACGGGTACTCCTACGAGCAGTACTTC.

There are many counts of this clonotype. Because the library targeted alpha chains, this beta chain is an off-target read whose size means little. The chain has TRBV28 and TRBJ1-5; unclear D gene. CDR1 is MDHEN, CDR2 SYDVKM, per germline. This CDR3 is built from 14 residues. The V gene lost 5 bases and the J gene lost 6 bases, with 14 bases spanning the gap. CDR3 in DNA: TGTGCCAGCAGTCAACATTACGGACGTCAGCCCCAGCATTTT. Amino acid sequence: CASSQHYGRQPQHF.